A selection of T cell receptor beta chains follows, all from one sample in a study of PD-L1 blockade in urothelial cancer. Clones were sequenced by immunoSEQ multiplex PCR, and TCRdb holds only the in-frame ones, with some missing. The sample lists under 85,000 clones; approximately 89% were seen once. The source was PBMCs, collected around atezolizumab (anti-PD-L1) treatment. The receptors were sampled from a woman older than 75 with urothelial cancer. Each CDR3 is given with its conserved first and last residue. The order of the fields is J gene, V gene, clone size, CDR3 protein. The size of a clone is reported for some rows only, either as once, few or many, or as a class for expanded clones.

>TRBJ2-7|TRBV10-2|-
CASKIAGPYEQYF
>TRBJ2-1|TRBV5-6|-
CASSPGLALLSGNEQFF
>TRBJ2-2|TRBV19|-
CASSRDSYTGELFF
>TRBJ2-7|TRBV28|-
CASTGYPSSYEQYF
>TRBJ1-3|TRBV6-5|-
CASSPDYSGNTIYF
>TRBJ2-2|TRBV6-4|once
CASTGLAGSTGELFF
>TRBJ2-4|TRBV18|-
CASFRDANLAKNIQYF
>TRBJ2-3|TRBV11-2|-
CASRAWGGAEGTDTQYF
>TRBJ1-5|TRBV7-2|-
CASSLVAGGRGNQPQHF
>TRBJ2-7|TRBV28|-
CASSLTGFEQYF
>TRBJ2-5|TRBV25-1|-
CASSGGTSGRAETQYF
>TRBJ1-2|TRBV18|-
CASSRESQTNYGYTF
>TRBJ1-2|TRBV19|-
CASRRGTLSNYGYTF
>TRBJ1-2|TRBV14|-
CASSPQGTSYGYTF
>TRBJ2-7|TRBV19|-
CASSIGSGSVSYEQYF
>TRBJ2-3|TRBV19|-
CASWPSGTTDTQYF
>TRBJ2-3|TRBV7-3|-
CASSLRGGGESTDTQYF
>TRBJ2-1|TRBV4-2|once
CASSQGGVAGMGNEQFF
>TRBJ1-4|TRBV5-4|once
CASSFLNEKLFF
>TRBJ1-2|TRBV19|-
CASSIGLRLNYGYTF
>TRBJ2-2|TRBV5-6|-
CASSLLEGHPTGELFF
>TRBJ1-1|TRBV28|few
CASSLRANTEAFF
>TRBJ1-1|TRBV2|-
CASRETGLNTEAFF
>TRBJ1-1|TRBV15|-
CATSRGQGTEAFF
>TRBJ2-1|TRBV30|-
CARSTFGNEQFF
>TRBJ1-5|TRBV6-5|-
CASSPGQAYQPQHF
>TRBJ1-4|TRBV5-1|-
CASSLPTGTENEKLFF
>TRBJ2-7|TRBV2|-
CASSFNYEQYF
>TRBJ1-2|TRBV10-3|-
CALGGTGATSYGYTF
>TRBJ1-4|TRBV7-9|-
CASSLGGTGGASNEKLFF
>TRBJ1-5|TRBV19|-
CASSSGVKQPQHF
>TRBJ2-7|TRBV5-5|-
CASSLEGQGYREQYF
>TRBJ1-2|TRBV6-6|once
CASSYTETANYGYTF
>TRBJ2-1|TRBV4-2|-
CASSQSASSYNEQFF
>TRBJ2-1|TRBV19|-
CASSTPSRVNEQFF
>TRBJ1-2|TRBV5-1|-
CASSLGGGKGLDYGYTF
>TRBJ2-1|TRBV15|-
CATSRVWGGQNEQFF
>TRBJ2-5|TRBV6-1|-
CASSEGALWGEETQYF
>TRBJ2-7|TRBV28|-
CASTPVPLGSYEQYF
>TRBJ2-7|TRBV6-1|-
CASSEGLKRTSGSYEQYF
>TRBJ1-1|TRBV28|-
CASTLLLGALNTEAFF
>TRBJ1-5|TRBV19|-
CASSLRGANQPQHF
>TRBJ1-1|TRBV28|once
CASSSTNRVGAFF
>TRBJ2-1|TRBV4-1|-
CASSQDLGRDEQFF
>TRBJ2-3|TRBV9|-
CASSGLAGVTDTQYF
>TRBJ1-1|TRBV6-6|-
CASSSQGKDTEAFF
>TRBJ1-2|TRBV28|-
CASSPTGVYGYTF
>TRBJ1-1|TRBV5-4|-
CASSLIGTGDTEAFF
>TRBJ1-1|TRBV6-1|once
CASRDRAPMNTEAFF
>TRBJ2-1|TRBV18|-
CASSPLRDNEQFF
>TRBJ2-1|TRBV11-3|-
CASSLGGLAGDEQFF
>TRBJ1-5|TRBV6-6|-
CASSYSGGNSNQPQHF